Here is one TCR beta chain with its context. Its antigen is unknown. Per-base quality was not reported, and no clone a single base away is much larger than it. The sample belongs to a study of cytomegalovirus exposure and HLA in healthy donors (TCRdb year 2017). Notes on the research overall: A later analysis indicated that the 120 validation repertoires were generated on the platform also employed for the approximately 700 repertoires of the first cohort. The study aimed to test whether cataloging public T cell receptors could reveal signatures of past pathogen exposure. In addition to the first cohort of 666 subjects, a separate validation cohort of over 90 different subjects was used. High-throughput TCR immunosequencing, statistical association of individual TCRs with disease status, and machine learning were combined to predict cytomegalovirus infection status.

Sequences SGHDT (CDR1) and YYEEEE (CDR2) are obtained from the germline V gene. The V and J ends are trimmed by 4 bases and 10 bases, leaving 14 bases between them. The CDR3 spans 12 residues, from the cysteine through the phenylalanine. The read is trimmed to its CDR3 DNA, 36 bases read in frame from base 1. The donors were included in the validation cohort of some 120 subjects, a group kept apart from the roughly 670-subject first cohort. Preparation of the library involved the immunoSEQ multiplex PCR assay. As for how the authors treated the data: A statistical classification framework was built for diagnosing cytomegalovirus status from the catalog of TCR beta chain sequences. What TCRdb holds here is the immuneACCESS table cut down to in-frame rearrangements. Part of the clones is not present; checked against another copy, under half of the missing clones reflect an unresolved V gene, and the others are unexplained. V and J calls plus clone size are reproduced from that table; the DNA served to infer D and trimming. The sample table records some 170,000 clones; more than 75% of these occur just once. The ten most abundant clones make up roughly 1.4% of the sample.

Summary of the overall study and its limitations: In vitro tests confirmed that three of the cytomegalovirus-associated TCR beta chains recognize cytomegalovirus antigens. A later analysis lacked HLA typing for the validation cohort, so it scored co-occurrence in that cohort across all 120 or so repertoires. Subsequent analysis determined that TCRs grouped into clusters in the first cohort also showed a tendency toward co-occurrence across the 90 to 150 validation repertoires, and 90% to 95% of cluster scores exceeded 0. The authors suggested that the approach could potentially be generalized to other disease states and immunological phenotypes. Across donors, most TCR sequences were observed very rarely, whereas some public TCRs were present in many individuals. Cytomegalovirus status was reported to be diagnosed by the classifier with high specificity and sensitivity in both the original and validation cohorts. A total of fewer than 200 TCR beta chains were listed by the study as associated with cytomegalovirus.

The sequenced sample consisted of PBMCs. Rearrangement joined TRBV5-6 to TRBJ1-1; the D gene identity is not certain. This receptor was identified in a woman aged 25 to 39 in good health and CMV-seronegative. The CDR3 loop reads CASSPATGGAFF. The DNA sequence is TGTGCCAGCAGCCCCGCAACTGGCGGAGCTTTCTTT. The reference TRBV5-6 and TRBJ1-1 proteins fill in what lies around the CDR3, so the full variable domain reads DAGVTQSPTHLIKTRGQQVTLRCSPKSGHDTVSWYQQALGQGPQFIFQYYEEEERQRGNFPDRFSGHQFPNYSSELNVNALLLGDSALYLCASSPATGGAFFGQGTRLTVV.